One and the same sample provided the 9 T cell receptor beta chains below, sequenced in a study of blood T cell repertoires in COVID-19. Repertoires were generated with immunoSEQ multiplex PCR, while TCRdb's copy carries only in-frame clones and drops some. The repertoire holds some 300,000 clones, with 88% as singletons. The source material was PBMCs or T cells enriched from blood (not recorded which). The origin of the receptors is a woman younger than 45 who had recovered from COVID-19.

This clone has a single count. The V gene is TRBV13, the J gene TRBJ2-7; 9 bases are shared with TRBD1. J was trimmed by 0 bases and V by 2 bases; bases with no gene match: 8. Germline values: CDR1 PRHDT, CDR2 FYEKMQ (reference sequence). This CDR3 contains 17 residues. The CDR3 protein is CASSLYLRTGASYEQYF. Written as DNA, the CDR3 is TGTGCCAGCAGCTTATATCTTCGGACAGGGGCCTCCTACGAGCAGTACTTC.

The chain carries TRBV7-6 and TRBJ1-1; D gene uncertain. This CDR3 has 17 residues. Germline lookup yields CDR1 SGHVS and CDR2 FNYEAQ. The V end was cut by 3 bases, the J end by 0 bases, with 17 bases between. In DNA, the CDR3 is TGTGCCAGCAGCTTGGAGGGATTTGGGAATATGAACACTGAAGCTTTCTTT. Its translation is CASSLEGFGNMNTEAFF.

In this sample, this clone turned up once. Here the CDR3 DNA reads TGTGCCAGCAGCTTATGGGGAGGAGCGGACAATCAGCCCCAGCATTTT. This translates into CASSLWGGADNQPQHF. The chain uses TRBV7-9 and TRBJ1-5, with D hard to call. From germline, CDR1 is SEHNR and CDR2 FQNEAQ (reference sequence). The V gene lost 2 bases and the J gene lost 3 bases, with 14 bases spanning the gap. The CDR3 contains 16 residues. Full variable domain (rest looked up from reference TRBV7-9 and TRBJ1-5): DTGVSQNPRHKITKRGQNVTFRCDPISEHNRLYWYRQTLGQGPEFLTYFQNEAQLEKSRLLSDRFSAERPKGSFSTLEIQRTEQGDSAMYLCASSLWGGADNQPQHFGDGTRLSIL.

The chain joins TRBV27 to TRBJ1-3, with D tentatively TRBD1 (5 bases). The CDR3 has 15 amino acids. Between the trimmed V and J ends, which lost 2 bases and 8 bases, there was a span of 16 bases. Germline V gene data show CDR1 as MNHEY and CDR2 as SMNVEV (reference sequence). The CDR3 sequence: CASSLGSGHRYTIYF. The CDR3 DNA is TGTGCCAGCAGTTTAGGGTCCGGACACCGTTACACCATATATTTT.

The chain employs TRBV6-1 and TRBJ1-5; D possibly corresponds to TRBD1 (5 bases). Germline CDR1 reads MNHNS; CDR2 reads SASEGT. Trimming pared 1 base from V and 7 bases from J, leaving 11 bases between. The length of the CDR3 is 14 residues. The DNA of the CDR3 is TGTGCCAGCAGTGAAGGTTTGGGGCGGCAGCCCCAGCATTTT. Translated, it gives CASSEGLGRQPQHF.

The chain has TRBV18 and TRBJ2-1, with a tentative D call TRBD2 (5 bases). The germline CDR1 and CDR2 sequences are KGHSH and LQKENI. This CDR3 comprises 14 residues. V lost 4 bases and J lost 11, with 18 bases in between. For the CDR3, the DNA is TGTGCCAGCTCACGGACTCGCGAAGGTTTTAAGCAGTTCTTC. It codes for CASSRTREGFKQFF.

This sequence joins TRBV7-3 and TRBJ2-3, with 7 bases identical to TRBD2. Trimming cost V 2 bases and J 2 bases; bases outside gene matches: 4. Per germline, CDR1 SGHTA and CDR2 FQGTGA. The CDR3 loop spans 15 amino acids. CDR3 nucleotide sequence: TGTGCCAGCAGCTTAGGGGCGGGAGACACAGATACGCAGTATTTT. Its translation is CASSLGAGDTDTQYF.

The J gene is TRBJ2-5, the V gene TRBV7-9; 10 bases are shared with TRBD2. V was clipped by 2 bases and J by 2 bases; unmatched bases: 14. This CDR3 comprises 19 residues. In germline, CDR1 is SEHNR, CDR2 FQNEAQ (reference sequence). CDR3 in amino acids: CASSLHPTSGWGYQETQYF. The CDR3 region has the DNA TGTGCCAGCAGCTTACACCCGACTAGCGGGTGGGGGTATCAAGAGACCCAGTACTTC.

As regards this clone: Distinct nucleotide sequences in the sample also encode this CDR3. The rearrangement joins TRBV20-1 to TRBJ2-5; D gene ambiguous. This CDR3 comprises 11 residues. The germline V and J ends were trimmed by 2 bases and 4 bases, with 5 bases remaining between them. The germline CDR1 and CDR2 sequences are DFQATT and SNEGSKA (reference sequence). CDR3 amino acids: CSARPLETQYF. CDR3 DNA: TGCAGTGCTAGACCGTTAGAGACCCAGTACTTC.